This note documents a single TCR beta chain sequence. Next came a second PCR, run for roughly 6 to 11 cycles, which used a sample-barcoded 5' primer along with a J-beta primer mix. TCRdb used MiXCR to reprocess the 5' RACE reads, holding one entry per CDR3 protein. The sample includes around 780,000 distinct CDR3 sequences, more than 55% of them seen just once. These data originate in a study of blood T cells in healthy people across ages. The CDR3 is 15 amino acids. The trim removed 6 bases at V and 5 bases at J, leaving 10 bases unmatched. CDR1 MNHEY and CDR2 SVGAGI come from the germline V gene. V is TRBV6-5 and J is TRBJ1-1; TRBD1 agrees at 9 bases. This clonotype was sampled from a middle-aged man in good health. The specimen sequenced was blood. The CDR3 is CASSPLTGGWTEAFF. DNA for the CDR3: TGTGCCAGCAGCCCCCTGACAGGGGGATGGACTGAAGCTTTCTTT.